The 4 T cell receptor beta chains below all came from one sample that was sequenced in a study of blood T cell repertoires in COVID-19 (dated by TCRdb to the early 2020s). Libraries were constructed by the immunoSEQ multiplex PCR assay. TCRdb took over this immuneACCESS table, retaining in-frame rearrangements with V and J assigned. Such tables are incomplete; in checked studies, under half of the missing clones stem from an unresolved V gene, and the remainder is unexplained. This sample comprises around 190,000 clones, around 90% of them detected only once. The ten largest clones capture more than 8.5% of the sample. The source material was PBMCs or T cells enriched from blood (not recorded which). Receptors originate from a woman aged 18-29 years who had recovered from COVID-19.

The chain combines TRBV7-9 with TRBJ2-7; 8 bases match TRBD2. Trimming cost V 6 bases and J 1 base; bases outside gene matches: 11. The CDR3 is 16 amino acids. Per germline, CDR1 SEHNR and CDR2 FQNEAQ (reference sequence). In DNA form, the CDR3 reads TGTGCCAGCAGTTCCGAAGTAGCGGGAACTTCCTACGAGCAGTACTTC. The encoded protein is CASSSEVAGTSYEQYF.

This chain joins TRBV28 and TRBJ2-1; D unresolved. Germline CDR1 and CDR2: MDHEN and SYDVKM. Between the trimmed V and J ends, which lost 5 bases and 5 bases, there was a span of 10 bases. The length of the CDR3 is 13 residues. CDR3 DNA: TGTGCCAGCAGTGCGAATATGGACAATGAGCAGTTCTTC. Its protein is CASSANMDNEQFF.

The chain is built from TRBV28 and TRBJ1-4; D is unresolved. The V gene's germline CDR1 is MDHEN and CDR2 SYDVKM. The CDR3 is 15 residues long. Trimming removed 1 base at V and 8 bases at J, with 14 bases between. In DNA, the CDR3 is TGTGCCAGCAGTTTATCTGGAACTCCGGGGGAAAAACTGTTTTTT. Translation: CASSLSGTPGEKLFF. The variable domain in full, completed from reference TRBV28 and TRBJ1-4, reads DVKVTQSSRYLVKRTGEKVFLECVQDMDHENMFWYRQDPGLGLRLIYFSYDVKMKEKGDIPEGYSVSREKKERFSLILESASTNQTSMYLCASSLSGTPGEKLFFGSGTQLSVL.

The chain joins TRBV14 to TRBJ1-6; unclear D gene. This CDR3 region has 15 residues. In germline, CDR1 is SGHDN, CDR2 FVKESK. V shed 3 bases and J shed 0 bases, with 6 bases lying between them. The CDR3 DNA follows: TGTGCCAGCAGCCAGGTCGGCTCCTATAATTCACCCCTCCACTTT. It translates to CASSQVGSYNSPLHF.